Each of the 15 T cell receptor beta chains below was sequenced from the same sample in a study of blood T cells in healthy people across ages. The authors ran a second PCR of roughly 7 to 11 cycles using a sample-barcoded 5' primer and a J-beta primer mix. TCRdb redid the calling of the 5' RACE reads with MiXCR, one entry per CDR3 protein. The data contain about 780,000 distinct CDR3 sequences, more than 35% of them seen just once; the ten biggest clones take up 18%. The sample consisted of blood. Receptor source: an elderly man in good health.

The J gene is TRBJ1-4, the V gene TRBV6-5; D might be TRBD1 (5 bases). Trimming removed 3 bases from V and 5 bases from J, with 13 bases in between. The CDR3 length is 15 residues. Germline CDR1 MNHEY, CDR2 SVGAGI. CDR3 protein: CASSYDQGRNEKLFF. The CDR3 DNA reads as TGTGCCAGCAGTTATGATCAGGGACGGAATGAAAAACTGTTTTTT.

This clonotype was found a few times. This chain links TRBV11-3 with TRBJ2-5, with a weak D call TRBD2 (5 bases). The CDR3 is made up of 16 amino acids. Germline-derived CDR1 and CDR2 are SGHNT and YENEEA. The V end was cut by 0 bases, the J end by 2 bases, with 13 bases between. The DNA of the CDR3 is TGTGCCAGCAGCTTAGATCCGGTGCGGGTACAAGAGACCCAGTACTTC. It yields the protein CASSLDPVRVQETQYF.

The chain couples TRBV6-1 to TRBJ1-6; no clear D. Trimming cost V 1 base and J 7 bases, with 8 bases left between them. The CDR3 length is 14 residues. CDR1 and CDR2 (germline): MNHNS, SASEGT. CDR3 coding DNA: TGTGCCAGCAGTGAAGGGCCCGTGAATTCACCCCTCCACTTT. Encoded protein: CASSEGPVNSPLHF.

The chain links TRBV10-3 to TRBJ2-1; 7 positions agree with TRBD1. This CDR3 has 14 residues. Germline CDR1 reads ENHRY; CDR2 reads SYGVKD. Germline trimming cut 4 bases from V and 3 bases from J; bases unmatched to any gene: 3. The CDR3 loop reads CAISGGQIYNEQFF. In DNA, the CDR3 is TGTGCCATCAGTGGGGGACAGATCTACAATGAGCAGTTCTTC.

CDR3 loop: CSARDIRQDGQPQHF. The DNA of the CDR3 is TGCAGTGCTAGAGATATACGACAGGATGGGCAGCCCCAGCATTTT. The V and J genes are TRBV20-1 and TRBJ1-5; the D gene is possibly TRBD1 (6 bases). The V gene lost 0 bases and the J gene lost 7 bases, with 16 bases spanning the gap. The CDR3 totals 15 residues. Germline CDR1 and CDR2: DFQATT and SNEGSKA (reference sequence).

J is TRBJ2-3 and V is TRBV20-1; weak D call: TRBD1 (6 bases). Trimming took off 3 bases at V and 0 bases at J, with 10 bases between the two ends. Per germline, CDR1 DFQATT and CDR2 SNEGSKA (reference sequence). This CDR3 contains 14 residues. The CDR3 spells CSARDDRSTDTQYF. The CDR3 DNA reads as TGCAGTGCTAGGGACGACAGGAGCACAGATACGCAGTATTTT.

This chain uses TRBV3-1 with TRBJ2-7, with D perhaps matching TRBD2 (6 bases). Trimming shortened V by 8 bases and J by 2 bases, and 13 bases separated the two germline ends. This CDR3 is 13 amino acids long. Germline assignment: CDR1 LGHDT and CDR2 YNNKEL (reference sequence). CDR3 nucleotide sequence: TGTGCCAGCGCGGGACTCGCCACCTACGAGCAGTACTTC. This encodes CASAGLATYEQYF.

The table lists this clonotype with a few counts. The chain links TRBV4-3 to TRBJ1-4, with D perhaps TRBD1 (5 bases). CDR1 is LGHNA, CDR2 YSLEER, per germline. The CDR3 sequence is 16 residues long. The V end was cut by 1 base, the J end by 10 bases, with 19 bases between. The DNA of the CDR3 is TGCGCCAGCAGCCAAGGCCCCGGGGGGATGATGGGAAAACTGTTTTTT. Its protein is CASSQGPGGMMGKLFF.

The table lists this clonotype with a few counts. As DNA, the CDR3 is TGCAGTGCACAGGGATTGGACACTGAAGCTTTCTTT. It specifies CSAQGLDTEAFF. The gene calls are TRBV20-1 and TRBJ1-1; D is possibly TRBD1 (6 bases). Germline CDR1 reads DFQATT; CDR2 reads SNEGSKA (reference sequence). The V end lost 6 bases, the J end lost 3 bases, and 11 bases lay between the germline ends. The CDR3 runs 12 residues.

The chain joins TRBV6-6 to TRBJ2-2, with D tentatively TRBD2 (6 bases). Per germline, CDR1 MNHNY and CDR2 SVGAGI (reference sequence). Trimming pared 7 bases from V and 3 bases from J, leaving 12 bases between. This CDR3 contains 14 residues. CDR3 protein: CASTGGGDTGELFF. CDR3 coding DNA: TGTGCCAGCACCGGAGGCGGGGACACCGGGGAGCTGTTTTTT.

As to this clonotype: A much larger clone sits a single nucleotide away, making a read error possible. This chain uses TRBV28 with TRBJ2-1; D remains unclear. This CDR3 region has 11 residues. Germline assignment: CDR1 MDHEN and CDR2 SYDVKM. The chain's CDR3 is CTSTWYNEQFF. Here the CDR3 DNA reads TGTACCAGCACCTGGTACAATGAGCAGTTCTTC.

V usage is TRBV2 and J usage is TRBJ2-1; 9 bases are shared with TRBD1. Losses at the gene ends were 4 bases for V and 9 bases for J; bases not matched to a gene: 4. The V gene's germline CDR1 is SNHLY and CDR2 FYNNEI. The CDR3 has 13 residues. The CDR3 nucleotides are TGTGCCAGCAGTGTACAGGGGGCTACTGAGCAGTTCTTC. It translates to CASSVQGATEQFF.

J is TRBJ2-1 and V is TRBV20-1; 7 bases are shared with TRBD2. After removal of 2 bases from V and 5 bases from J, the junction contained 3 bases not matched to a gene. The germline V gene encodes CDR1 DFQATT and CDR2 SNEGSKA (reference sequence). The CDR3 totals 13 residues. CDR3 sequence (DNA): TGCAGTGCTAGAAGTGGGAGGGACAATGAGCAGTTCTTC. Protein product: CSARSGRDNEQFF.

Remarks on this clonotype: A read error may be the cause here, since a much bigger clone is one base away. The CDR3: CANTQRRGRGTDTQYF. For the CDR3, the DNA is TGTGCCAACACCCAAAGACGGGGCAGGGGCACAGATACGCAGTATTTT. V usage is TRBV12-3 or TRBV12-4 and J usage is TRBJ2-3; D tentatively fits TRBD1 or TRBD2 (5 bases each). The CDR3 loop spans 16 amino acids. V lost 10 bases to trimming and J lost 1 base, with 21 bases between them.

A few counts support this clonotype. The CDR3 spells CASSYGRQKNEQFF. DNA of the CDR3: TGTGCCAGCAGTTATGGGAGGCAGAAAAATGAGCAGTTCTTC. The gene calls are TRBV28 and TRBJ2-1, with D possibly TRBD2 on 6 matching bases. CDR3 length: 14 amino acids. Germline V gene sequence: CDR1 MDHEN, CDR2 SYDVKM. Deletions cut 4 bases from V and 7 bases from J, with 14 bases between.